The present TCR beta chain was sequenced within a study of blood T cell repertoires in COVID-19. In the study overall: There were acute and convalescent COVID-19 samples, and they came from the United States, Italy and Spain.

The CDR3 length is 16 residues. V gave up 3 bases and J gave up 4 bases, with 18 bases separating them. The germline V gene has CDR1 LGHDT and CDR2 YNNKEL (reference sequence). As processed by the authors: For nucleated cells, counts were estimated from reference gene primer amplification. Clones were read by immunoSEQ multiplex PCR, and TCRdb kept only the in-frame ones, dropping some. V and J calls and clone size follow that table, whereas D and trimming were derived from the DNA. The sample consists of 250,000 to 350,000 clones, around nine tenths of them appearing once. One Seattle source followed patients from active infection through their disease course. This clone occurred a few times.

The chain recombines TRBV3-1 (or the pseudogene TRBV3-2) with TRBJ1-1, with D perhaps matching TRBD1 (5 bases). Input material: peripheral blood. This TCR was recovered from a woman in her thirties with COVID-19, enrolled during active disease. As DNA, the CDR3 is TGTGCCAGCAGCCACCCCGGCGGGCGGGGGGGCACTGAAGCTTTCTTT. It yields the protein CASSHPGGRGGTEAFF.